This T cell receptor (beta chain) was sequenced during a study of vaccination and CD4 T cells after COVID-19. Study context: For control cultures, the treatment was a CEFX pool, an HIV-1 Nef pool, or no peptide. Study outcomes and limitations: Convalescent patients had a median roughly 84% of post-vaccine SARS-CoV-2-reactive clones that were detected only after vaccination, not before it.

As for treatment: roughly ten-day PBMC culture with coronavirus spike peptide pools or control peptides (ViraFEST assay). Investigators obtained the unexposed donor's CD4+ T cells before the COVID-19 pandemic (2011-2018). Per germline, CDR1 SNHLY and CDR2 FYNNEI. This CDR3 is built from 14 residues. V lost 7 bases and J lost 4, with 14 bases in between. A word on this clonotype: Its matching antigen is unknown.

The Oncomine TCR Beta short-read assay sequenced DNA from cultured CD4+ T cells. TCRdb re-derived calls from the PCR reads in MiXCR, one entry per CDR3 protein. The sample lists more than 6,000 distinct CDR3 sequences, 70% to 80% occurring once. The V call is TRBV2, the J call TRBJ1-5; D perhaps matches TRBD1 (5 bases). Sequenced sample: CD4+ T cells from blood, cultured in vitro. This TCR came from a human donor in good health. This CDR3 reads CASTDGGGNQPQHF. DNA for the CDR3: TGTGCCAGCACCGACGGGGGTGGGAATCAGCCCCAGCATTTT.